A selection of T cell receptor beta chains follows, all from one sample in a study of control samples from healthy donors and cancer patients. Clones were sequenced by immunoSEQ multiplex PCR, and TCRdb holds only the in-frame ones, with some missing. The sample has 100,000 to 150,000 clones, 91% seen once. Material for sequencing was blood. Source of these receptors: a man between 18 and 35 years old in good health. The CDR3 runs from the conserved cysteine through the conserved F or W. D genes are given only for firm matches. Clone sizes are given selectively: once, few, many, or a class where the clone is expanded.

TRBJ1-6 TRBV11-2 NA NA TGTGCCAGCAGCTTAAACCAGGTTAATAATTCACCCCTCCACTTT CASSLNQVNNSPLHF
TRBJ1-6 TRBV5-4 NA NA TGTGCCAGCAGCGCAACCATTATAGGTGGGGGCGTTGGATCACCCCTCCACTTT CASSATIIGGGVGSPLHF
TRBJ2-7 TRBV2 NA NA TGTGCCAGCAGACTAGCCGGCTCCTACGAGCAGTACTTC CASRLAGSYEQYF
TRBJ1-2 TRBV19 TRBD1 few TGTGCCAGTAGGGAGACAGGGTACGACTATGGCTACACCTTC CASRETGYDYGYTF
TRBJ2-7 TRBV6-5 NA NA TGTGCCAGCAGTTCAGGTTATCCTTCCTACGAGCAGTACTTC CASSSGYPSYEQYF
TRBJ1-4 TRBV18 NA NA TGTGCCAGCTCACCACCGGGAGTTAATGAAAAACTGTTTTTT CASSPPGVNEKLFF
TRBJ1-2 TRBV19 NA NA TGTGCCAGTAGCCGGAGGGCAGGGAATAACTATGGCTACACCTTC CASSRRAGNNYGYTF
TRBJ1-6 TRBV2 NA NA TGTGCCAGCAGTGAATTTGGGGGCCTAGGTTCACCCCTCCACTTT CASSEFGGLGSPLHF
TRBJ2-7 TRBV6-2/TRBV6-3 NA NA TGTGCCAGCAGTTACTCGGAACACTACGAGCAGTACTTC CASSYSEHYEQYF
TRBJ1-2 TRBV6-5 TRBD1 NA TGTGCCAGCAGTAAGGGGGACAGGCGGAACTATGGCTACACCTTC CASSKGDRRNYGYTF
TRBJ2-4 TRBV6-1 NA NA TGTGCCAGCAGTGAACAGGGGTCCTACGACATTCAGTACTTC CASSEQGSYDIQYF
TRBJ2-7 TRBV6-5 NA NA TGTGCCAGCAGTTACTCCCTGACAGAAAACGAGCAGTACTTC CASSYSLTENEQYF
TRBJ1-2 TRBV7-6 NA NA TGTGCCAGCAGCTTAGTTCCCCGGTCCTCCTACTATGGCTACACCTTC CASSLVPRSSYYGYTF
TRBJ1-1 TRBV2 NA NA TGTGCCAGCAGTGAAGTATTTGGTGAAGCTTTCTTT CASSEVFGEAFF
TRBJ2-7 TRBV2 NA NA TGTGCCAGCAGTGAAGCAGGGATACTCTTTATCTCCGAGCAGTACTTC CASSEAGILFISEQYF
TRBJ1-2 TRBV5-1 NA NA TGCGCCAGCAGCTTGGCCTCTTGGGATGGCTACACCTTC CASSLASWDGYTF
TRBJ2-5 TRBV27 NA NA TGTGCCAGCAGTTTCTGGGCCGGAGAGACCCAGTACTTC CASSFWAGETQYF
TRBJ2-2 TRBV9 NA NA TGTGCCAGCACGGGACTCGCCACCGGGGAGCTGTTTTTT CASTGLATGELFF
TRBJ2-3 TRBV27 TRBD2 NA TGTGCCAGCAGTTCATACCGGGGGGATAGCACAGATACGCAGTATTTT CASSSYRGDSTDTQYF
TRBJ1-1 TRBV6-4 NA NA TGTGCCAGCAGTGAATCCGGGGCGGGGACTGAAGCTTTCTTT CASSESGAGTEAFF
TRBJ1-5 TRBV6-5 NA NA TGTGCCAGCAGTTACTCTGAGGGAGGTCAGCCCCAGCATTTT CASSYSEGGQPQHF
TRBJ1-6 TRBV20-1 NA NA TGCAGTGCTAGAAAAAACAGAGGGGTCCACTTT CSARKNRGVHF
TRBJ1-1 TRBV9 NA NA TGTGCCAGCAGCGTAGAACAGGCCCCCCTTGAAGCTTTCTTT CASSVEQAPLEAFF
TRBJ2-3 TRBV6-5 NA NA TGTGCCAGCAGTTTTGGGGGGGCGGTTAGCACAGATACGCAGTATTTT CASSFGGAVSTDTQYF
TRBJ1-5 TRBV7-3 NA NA TGTGCCAGCAGCTTAGGCATAGATCAGCCCCAGCATTTT CASSLGIDQPQHF
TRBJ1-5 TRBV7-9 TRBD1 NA TGTGCCAGCAGCGAACAGGGGAACAATCAGCCCCAGCATTTT CASSEQGNNQPQHF
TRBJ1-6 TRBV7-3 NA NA TGTGCCAGCAGCCACAACAAGAATTCACCCCTCCACTTT CASSHNKNSPLHF
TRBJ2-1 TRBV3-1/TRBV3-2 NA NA TGTGCCAGCAGCCAAGAGTGGGGGGCAACCTACAATGAGCAGTTCTTC CASSQEWGATYNEQFF
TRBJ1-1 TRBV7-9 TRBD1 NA TGTGCCAGCAGCTTATTAGGGACAGGGACTGAAGCTTTCTTT CASSLLGTGTEAFF
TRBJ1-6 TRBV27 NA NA TGTGCCAGCAGTTCTGGTGGGACTGCAAGTTCACCCCTCCACTTT CASSSGGTASSPLHF
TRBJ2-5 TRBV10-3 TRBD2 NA TGTGCCACCAAGACTAGCTGGGAGACCCAGTACTTC CATKTSWETQYF
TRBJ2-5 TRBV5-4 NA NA TGTGCCAGCAGCTTGGCTGGGGGGGAGACCCAGTACTTC CASSLAGGETQYF
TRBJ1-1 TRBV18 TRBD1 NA TGTGCCAGCTCTCCCGACAGGGACAGCACTGAAGCTTTCTTT CASSPDRDSTEAFF
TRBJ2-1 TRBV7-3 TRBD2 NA TGTGCCAGCAGTGGGACTAGCGGGGGCCATGAGCAGTTCTTC CASSGTSGGHEQFF